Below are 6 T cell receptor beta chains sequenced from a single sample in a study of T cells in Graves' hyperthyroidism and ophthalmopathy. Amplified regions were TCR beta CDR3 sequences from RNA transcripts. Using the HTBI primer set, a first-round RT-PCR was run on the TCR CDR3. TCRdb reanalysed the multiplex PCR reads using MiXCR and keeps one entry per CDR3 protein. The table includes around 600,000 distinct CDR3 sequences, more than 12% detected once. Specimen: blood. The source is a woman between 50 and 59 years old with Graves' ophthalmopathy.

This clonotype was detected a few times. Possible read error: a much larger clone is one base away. CDR3 loop: CAWSVGQGANEQYF. CDR3 in DNA: TGTGCCTGGAGTGTTGGACAGGGGGCTAATGAGCAGTACTTC. The V gene is TRBV30, the J gene TRBJ2-7; 11 bases map to TRBD1. Germline CDR1 is GTSNPN and CDR2 is SVGIG (reference sequence). Trimming at V came to 0 bases and at J to 7 bases, leaving 5 bases not matched to a gene. The CDR3 length is 14 residues.

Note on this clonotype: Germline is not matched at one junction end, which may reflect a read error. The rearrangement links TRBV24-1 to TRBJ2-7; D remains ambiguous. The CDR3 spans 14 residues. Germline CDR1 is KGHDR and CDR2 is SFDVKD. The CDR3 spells CATSDGLHSYERYF. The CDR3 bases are TGTGCCACCAGTGATGGGCTACACTCCTACGAGCGGTACTTC.

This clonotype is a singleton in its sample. CDR3: CAIRQTSGVMEYNEQFF. For the CDR3, the DNA is TGTGCCATCAGGCAAACTAGCGGGGTAATGGAGTACAATGAGCAGTTCTTC. This sequence joins TRBV10-3 and TRBJ2-1, with 10 bases fitting TRBD2. CDR3 size: 17 residues. Germline V gene lookup returns CDR1 ENHRY and CDR2 SYGVKD. V shed 6 bases and J 4 bases; nucleotides not matched to a gene: 12.

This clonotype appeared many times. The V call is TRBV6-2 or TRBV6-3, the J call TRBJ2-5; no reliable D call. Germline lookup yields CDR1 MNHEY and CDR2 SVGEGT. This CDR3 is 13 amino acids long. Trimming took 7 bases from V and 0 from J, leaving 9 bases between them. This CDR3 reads CASIGAYQETQYF. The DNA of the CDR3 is TGTGCCAGCATCGGAGCGTACCAAGAGACCCAGTACTTC.

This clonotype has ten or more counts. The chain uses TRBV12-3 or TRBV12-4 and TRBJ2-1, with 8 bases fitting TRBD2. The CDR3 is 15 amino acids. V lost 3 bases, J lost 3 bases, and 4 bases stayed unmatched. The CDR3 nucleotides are TGTGCCAGCAGTTTTGGTAGCGGGGACTACAATGAGCAGTTCTTC. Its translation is CASSFGSGDYNEQFF.

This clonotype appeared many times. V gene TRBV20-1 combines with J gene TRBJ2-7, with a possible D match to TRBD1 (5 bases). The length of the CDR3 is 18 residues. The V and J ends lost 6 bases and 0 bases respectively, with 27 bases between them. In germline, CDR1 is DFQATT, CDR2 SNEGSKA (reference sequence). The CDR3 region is CSAEPMGQRRSGSYEQYF. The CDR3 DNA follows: TGCAGTGCAGAGCCTATGGGGCAACGGCGGTCGGGCTCCTACGAGCAGTACTTC.